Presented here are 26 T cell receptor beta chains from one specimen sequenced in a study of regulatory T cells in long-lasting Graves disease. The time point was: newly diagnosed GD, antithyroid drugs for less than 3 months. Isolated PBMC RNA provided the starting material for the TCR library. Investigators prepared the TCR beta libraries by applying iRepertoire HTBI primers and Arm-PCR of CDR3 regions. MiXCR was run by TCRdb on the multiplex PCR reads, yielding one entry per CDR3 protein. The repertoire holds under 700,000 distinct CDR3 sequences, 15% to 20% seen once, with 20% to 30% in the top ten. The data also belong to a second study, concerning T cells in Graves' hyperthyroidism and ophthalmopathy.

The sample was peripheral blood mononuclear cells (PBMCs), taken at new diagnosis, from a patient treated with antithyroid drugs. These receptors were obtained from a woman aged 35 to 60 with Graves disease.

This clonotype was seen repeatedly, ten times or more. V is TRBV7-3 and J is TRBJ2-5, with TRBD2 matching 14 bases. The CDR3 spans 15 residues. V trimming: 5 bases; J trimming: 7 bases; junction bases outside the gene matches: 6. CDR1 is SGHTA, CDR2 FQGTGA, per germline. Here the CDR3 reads CASSPGTSGSRTQYF. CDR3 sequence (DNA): TGTGCCAGCAGCCCGGGGACTAGCGGGAGTCGGACCCAGTACTTC.

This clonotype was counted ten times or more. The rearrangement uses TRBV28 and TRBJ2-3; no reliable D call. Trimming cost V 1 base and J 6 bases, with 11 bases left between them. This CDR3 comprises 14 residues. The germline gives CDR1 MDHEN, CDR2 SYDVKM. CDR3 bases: TGTGCCAGCAGTTTATCTCCGAAGATCGATACGCAGTATTTT. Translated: CASSLSPKIDTQYF. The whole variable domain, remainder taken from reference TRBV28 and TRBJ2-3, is DVKVTQSSRYLVKRTGEKVFLECVQDMDHENMFWYRQDPGLGLRLIYFSYDVKMKEKGDIPEGYSVSREKKERFSLILESASTNQTSMYLCASSLSPKIDTQYFGPGTRLTVL.

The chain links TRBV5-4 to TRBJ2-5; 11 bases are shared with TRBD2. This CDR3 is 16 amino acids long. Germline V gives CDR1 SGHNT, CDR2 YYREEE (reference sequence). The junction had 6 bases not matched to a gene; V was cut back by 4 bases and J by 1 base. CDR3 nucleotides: TGTGCCAGCAGCCCGGGGGGACTAGCGGTCCAAGAGACCCAGTACTTC. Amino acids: CASSPGGLAVQETQYF.

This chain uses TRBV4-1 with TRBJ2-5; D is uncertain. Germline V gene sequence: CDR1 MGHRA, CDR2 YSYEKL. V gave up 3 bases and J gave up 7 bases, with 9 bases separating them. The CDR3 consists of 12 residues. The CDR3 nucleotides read TGCGCCAGCAGCCAGCCCTTGGCGACCCAGTACTTC. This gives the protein CASSQPLATQYF.

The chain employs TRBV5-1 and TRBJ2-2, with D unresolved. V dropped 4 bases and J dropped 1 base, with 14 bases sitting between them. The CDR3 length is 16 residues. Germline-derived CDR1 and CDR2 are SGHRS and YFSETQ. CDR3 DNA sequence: TGCGCCAGCAGCAGAGAAGGACGTCAGAACACCGGGGAGCTGTTTTTT. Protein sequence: CASSREGRQNTGELFF.

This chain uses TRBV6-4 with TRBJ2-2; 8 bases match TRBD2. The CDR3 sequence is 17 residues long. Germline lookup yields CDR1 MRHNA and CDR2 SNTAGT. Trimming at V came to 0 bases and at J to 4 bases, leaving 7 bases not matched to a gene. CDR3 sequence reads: CASSDSFSGTSTGELFF. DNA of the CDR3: TGTGCCAGCAGTGACTCATTCTCCGGGACTAGCACCGGGGAGCTGTTTTTT.

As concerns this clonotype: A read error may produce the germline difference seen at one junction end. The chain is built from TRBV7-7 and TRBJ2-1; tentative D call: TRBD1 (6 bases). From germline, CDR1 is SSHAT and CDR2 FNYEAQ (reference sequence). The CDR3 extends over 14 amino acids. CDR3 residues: CASSPTDRKGEQFF. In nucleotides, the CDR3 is TGTGCTAGCAGCCCCACCGACAGGAAGGGTGAGCAGTTCTTC.

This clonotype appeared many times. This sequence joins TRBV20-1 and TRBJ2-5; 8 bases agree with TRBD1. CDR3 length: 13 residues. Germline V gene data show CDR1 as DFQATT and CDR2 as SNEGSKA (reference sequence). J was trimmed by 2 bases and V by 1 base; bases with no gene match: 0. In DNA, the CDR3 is TGCAGTGCTAGAGGGACAGGGCAAGAGACCCAGTACTTC. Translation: CSARGTGQETQYF.

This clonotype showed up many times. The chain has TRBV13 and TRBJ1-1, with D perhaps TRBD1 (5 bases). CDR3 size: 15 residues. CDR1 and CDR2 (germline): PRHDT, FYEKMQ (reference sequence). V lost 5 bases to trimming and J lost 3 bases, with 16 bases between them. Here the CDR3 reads CASSPPGVRDTEAFF. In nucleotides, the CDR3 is TGTGCCAGCAGCCCCCCGGGGGTTAGGGACACTGAAGCTTTCTTT.

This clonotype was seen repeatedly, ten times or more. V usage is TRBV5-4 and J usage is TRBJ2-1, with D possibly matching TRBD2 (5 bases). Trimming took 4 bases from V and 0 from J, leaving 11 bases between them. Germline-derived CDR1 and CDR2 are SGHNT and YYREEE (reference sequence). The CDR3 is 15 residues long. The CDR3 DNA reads TGTGCCAGCAGCATGGACTCGAGCTCCTACAATGAGCAGTTCTTC. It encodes CASSMDSSSYNEQFF.

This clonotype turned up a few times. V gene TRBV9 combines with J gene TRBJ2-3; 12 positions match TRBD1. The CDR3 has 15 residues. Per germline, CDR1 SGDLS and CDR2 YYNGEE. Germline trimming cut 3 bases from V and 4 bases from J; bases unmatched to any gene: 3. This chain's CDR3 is CASSARDRGPDTQYF. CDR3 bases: TGTGCCAGCAGCGCTCGGGACAGGGGGCCAGATACGCAGTATTTT.

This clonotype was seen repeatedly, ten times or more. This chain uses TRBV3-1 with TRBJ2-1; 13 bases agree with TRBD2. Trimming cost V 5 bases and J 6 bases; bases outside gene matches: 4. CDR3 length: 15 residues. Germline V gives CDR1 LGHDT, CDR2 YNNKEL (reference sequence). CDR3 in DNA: TGTGCCAGCAGCTCGACTAGCGGGGGGTTCAATGAGCAGTTCTTC. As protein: CASSSTSGGFNEQFF.

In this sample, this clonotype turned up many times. The CDR3 spells CSAPPTSGGYEQYF. DNA of the CDR3: TGCAGCGCCCCTCCGACTAGCGGGGGTTACGAGCAGTACTTC. The chain is built from TRBV20-1 and TRBJ2-7; TRBD2 agrees at 12 bases. The CDR3 runs 14 residues. Germline V gene sequence: CDR1 DFQATT, CDR2 SNEGSKA (reference sequence).

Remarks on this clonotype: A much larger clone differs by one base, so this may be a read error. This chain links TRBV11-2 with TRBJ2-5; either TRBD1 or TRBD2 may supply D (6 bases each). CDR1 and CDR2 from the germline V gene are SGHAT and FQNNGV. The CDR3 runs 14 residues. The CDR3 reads CASSLGGWGETQCF. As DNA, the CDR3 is TGTGCCAGCAGCCTAGGGGGGTGGGGAGAGACCCAGTGCTTC.

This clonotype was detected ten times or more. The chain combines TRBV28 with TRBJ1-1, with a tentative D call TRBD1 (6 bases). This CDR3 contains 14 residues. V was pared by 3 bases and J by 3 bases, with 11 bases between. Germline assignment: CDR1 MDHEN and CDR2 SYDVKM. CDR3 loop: CASSLYREDTEAFF. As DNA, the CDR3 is TGTGCCAGCAGTTTGTACAGGGAGGACACTGAAGCTTTCTTT.

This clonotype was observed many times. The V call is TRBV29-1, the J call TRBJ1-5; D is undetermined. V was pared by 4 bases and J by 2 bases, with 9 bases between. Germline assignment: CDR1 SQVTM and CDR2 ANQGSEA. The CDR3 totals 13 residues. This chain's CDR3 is CSVGQQGNQPQHF. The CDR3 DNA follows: TGCAGCGTTGGTCAGCAGGGCAATCAGCCCCAGCATTTT.

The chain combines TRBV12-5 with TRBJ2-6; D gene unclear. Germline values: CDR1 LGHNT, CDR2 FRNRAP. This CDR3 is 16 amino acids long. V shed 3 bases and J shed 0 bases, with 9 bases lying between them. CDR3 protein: CASGFPPDSGANVLTF. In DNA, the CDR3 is TGTGCTAGTGGTTTCCCCCCAGACTCTGGGGCCAACGTCCTGACTTTC. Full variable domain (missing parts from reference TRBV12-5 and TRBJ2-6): DARVTQTPRHKVTEMGQEVTMRCQPILGHNTVFWYRQTMMQGLELLAYFRNRAPLDDSGMPKDRFSAEMPDATLATLKIQPSEPRDSAVYFCASGFPPDSGANVLTFGAGSRLTVL.

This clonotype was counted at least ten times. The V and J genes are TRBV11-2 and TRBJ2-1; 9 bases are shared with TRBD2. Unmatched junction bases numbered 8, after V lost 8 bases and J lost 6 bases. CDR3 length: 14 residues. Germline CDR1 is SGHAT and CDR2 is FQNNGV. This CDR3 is CASGGAGGSNEQFF. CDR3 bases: TGTGCCAGCGGGGGCGCGGGGGGGTCCAATGAGCAGTTCTTC.

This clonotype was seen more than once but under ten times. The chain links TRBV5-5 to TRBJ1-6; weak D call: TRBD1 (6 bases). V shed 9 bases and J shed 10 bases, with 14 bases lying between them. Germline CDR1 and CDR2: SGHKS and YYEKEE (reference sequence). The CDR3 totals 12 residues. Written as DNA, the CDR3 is TGTGCCAAACAGGGTAGAACGTCACCCCTCCACTTT. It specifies CAKQGRTSPLHF.

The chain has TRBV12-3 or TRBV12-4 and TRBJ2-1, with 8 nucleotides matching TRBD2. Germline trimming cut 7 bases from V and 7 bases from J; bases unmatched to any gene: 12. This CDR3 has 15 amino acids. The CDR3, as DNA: TGTGCCAGCATCGAGACAGCGGGGGCCATGAATGAGCAGTTCTTC. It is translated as CASIETAGAMNEQFF.

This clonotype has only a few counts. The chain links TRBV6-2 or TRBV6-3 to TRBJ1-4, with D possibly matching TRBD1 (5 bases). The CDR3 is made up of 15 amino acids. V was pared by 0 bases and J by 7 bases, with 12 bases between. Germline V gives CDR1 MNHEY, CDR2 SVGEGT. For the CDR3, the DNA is TGTGCCAGCAGTTACTCGAGAGGGGATCGTGAAAAACTGTTTTTT. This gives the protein CASSYSRGDREKLFF.

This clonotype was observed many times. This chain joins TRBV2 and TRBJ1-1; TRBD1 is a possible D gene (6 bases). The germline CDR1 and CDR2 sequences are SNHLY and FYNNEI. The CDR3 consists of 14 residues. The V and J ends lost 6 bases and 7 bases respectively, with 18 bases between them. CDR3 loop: CASSAGQGLGEAFF. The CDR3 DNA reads TGTGCCAGCAGCGCCGGGCAGGGGCTCGGTGAAGCTTTCTTT.

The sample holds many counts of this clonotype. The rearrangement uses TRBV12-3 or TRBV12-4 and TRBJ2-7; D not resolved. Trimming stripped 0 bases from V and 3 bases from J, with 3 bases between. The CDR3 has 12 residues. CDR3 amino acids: CASSLAGYEQYF. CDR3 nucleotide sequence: TGTGCCAGCAGTTTAGCCGGCTACGAGCAGTACTTC.

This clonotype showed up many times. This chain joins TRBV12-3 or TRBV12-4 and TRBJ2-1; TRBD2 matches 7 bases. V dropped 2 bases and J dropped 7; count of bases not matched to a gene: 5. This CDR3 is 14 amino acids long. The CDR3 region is CASSLTGTKNEQFF. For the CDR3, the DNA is TGTGCCAGCAGTTTAACCGGGACTAAGAATGAGCAGTTCTTC.

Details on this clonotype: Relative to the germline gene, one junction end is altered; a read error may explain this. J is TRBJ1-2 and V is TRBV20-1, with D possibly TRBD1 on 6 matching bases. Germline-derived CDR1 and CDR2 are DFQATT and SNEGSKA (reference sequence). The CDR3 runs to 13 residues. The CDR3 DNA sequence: TGCAGTGTTAGAGATACCCGGGGGCGCGGCTACACCTTC. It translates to CSVRDTRGRGYTF.

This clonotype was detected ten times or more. The CDR3: CASSYSTGVGTEAFF. DNA for the CDR3: TGTGCCAGCAGTTACTCGACAGGGGTTGGAACTGAAGCTTTCTTT. The chain employs TRBV6-6 and TRBJ1-1, with 8 bases lining up with TRBD1. CDR3 length: 15 amino acids. V was clipped by 0 bases and J by 5 bases; unmatched bases: 5. CDR1 and CDR2 (germline): MNHNY, SVGAGI (reference sequence).